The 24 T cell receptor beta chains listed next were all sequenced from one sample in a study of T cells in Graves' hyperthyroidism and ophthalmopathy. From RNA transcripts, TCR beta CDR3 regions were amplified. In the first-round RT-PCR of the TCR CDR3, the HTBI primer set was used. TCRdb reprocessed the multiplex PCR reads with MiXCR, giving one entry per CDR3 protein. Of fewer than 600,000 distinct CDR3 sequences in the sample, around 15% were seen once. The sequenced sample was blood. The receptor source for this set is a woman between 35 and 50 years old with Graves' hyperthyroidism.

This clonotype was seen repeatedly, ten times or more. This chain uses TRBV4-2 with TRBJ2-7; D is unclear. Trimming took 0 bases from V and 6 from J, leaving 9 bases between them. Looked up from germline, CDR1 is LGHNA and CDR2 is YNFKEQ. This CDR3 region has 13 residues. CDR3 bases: TGTGCCAGCAGCCAAGACCGACCTCTCGAGCAGTACTTC. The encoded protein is CASSQDRPLEQYF.

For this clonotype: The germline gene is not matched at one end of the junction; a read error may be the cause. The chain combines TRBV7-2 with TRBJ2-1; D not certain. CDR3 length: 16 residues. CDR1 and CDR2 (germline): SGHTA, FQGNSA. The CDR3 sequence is CASSLVGRPSHNEQFF. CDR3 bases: TGTGCCAGCAGCTTAGTCGGGCGACCCTCCCACAATGAGCAGTTCTTC.

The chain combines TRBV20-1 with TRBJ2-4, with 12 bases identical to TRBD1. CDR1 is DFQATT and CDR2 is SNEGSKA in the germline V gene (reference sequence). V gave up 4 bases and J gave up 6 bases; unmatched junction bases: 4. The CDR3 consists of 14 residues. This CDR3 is CSATGTGGGNIQYF. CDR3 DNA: TGCAGTGCTACCGGGACAGGGGGCGGAAACATTCAGTACTTC.

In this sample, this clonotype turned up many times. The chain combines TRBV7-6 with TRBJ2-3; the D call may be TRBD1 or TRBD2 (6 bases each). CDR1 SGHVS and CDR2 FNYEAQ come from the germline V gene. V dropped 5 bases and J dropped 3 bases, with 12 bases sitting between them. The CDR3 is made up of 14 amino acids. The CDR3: CASSPGGGTDTQYF. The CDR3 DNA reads TGTGCCAGCAGCCCCGGGGGCGGGACAGATACGCAGTATTTT. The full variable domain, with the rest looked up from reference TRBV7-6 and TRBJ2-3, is GAGVSQSPRYKVTKRGQDVALRCDPISGHVSLYWYRQALGQGPEFLTYFNYEAQQDKSGLPNDRFSAERPEGSISTLTIQRTEQRDSAMYRCASSPGGGTDTQYFGPGTRLTVL.

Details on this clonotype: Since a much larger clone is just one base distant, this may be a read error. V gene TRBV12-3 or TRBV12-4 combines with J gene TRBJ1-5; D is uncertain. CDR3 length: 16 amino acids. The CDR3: CASGLMGFRVNQPQHF. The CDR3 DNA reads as TGTGCCAGCGGTTTGATGGGATTTAGGGTGAATCAGCCCCAGCATTTT.

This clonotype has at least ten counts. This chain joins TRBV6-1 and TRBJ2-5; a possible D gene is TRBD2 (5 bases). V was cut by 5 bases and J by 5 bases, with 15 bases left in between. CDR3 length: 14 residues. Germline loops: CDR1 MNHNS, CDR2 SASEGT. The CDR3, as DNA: TGTGCCAGCAGTTATGGCCATGGCGGGGAGACCCAGTACTTC. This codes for CASSYGHGGETQYF.

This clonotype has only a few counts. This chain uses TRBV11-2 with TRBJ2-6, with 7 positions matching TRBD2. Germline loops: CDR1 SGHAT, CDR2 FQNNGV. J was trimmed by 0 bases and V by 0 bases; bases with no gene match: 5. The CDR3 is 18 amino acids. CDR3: CASSLEPGGRSGANVLTF. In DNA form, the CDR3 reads TGTGCCAGCAGCTTAGAACCGGGAGGCCGCTCTGGGGCCAACGTCCTGACTTTC.

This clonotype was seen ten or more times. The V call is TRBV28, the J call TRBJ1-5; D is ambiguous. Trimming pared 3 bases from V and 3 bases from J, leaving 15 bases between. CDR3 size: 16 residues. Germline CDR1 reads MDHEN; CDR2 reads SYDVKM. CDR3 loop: CASSFFLVGNNQPQHF. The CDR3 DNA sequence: TGTGCCAGCAGTTTTTTCTTGGTAGGAAACAATCAGCCCCAGCATTTT. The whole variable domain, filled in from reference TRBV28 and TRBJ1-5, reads DVKVTQSSRYLVKRTGEKVFLECVQDMDHENMFWYRQDPGLGLRLIYFSYDVKMKEKGDIPEGYSVSREKKERFSLILESASTNQTSMYLCASSFFLVGNNQPQHFGDGTRLSIL.

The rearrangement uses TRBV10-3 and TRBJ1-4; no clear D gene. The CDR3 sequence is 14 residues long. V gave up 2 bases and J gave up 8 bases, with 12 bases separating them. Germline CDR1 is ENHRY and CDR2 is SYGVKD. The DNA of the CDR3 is TGTGCCATCAGTGAGGACCCCAGAGGCGAAAAACTGTTTTTT. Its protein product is CAISEDPRGEKLFF.

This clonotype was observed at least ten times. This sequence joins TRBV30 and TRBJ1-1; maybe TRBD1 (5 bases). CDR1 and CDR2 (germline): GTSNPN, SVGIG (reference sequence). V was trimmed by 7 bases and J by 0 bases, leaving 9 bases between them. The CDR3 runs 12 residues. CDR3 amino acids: CALRGMNTEAFF. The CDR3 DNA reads TGTGCCTTAAGGGGTATGAACACTGAAGCTTTCTTT. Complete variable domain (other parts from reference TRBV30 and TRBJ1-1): SQTIHQWPATLVQPVGSPLSLECTVEGTSNPNLYWYRQAAGRGLQLLFYSVGIGQISSEVPQNLSASRPQDRQFILSSKKLLLSDSGFYLCALRGMNTEAFFGQGTRLTVV.

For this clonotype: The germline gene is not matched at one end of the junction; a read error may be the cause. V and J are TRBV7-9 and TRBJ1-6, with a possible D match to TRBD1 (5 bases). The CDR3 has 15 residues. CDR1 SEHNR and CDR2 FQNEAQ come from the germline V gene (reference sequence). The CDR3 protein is CASSDGTASNSPLHF. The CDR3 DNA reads TGCGCCAGCAGCGATGGGACCGCTAGCAATTCACCCCTCCACTTT.

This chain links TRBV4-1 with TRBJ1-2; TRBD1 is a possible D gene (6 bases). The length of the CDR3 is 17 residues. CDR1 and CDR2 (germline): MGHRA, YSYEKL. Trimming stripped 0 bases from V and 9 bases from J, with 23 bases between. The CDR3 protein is CASSQDFLRTESYSYTF. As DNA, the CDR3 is TGCGCCAGCAGCCAAGATTTCTTAAGGACAGAATCATATAGCTACACCTTC.

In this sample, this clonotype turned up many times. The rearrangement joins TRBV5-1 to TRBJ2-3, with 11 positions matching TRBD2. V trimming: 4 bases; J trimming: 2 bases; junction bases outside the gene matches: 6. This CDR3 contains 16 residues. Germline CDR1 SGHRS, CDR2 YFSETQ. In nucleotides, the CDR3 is TGCGCCAGCAGCCCGGGGACTAGCGGATACACAGATACGCAGTATTTT. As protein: CASSPGTSGYTDTQYF.

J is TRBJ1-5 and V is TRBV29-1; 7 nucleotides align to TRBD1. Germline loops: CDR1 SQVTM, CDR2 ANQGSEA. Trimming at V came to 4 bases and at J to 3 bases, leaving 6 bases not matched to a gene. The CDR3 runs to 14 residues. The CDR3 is CSVGSGTDNQPQHF. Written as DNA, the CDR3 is TGCAGCGTTGGATCCGGGACAGACAATCAGCCCCAGCATTTT.

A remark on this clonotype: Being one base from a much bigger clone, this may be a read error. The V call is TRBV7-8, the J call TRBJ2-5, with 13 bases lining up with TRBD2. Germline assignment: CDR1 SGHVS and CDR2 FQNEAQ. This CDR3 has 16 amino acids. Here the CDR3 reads CASSSGTSGIGETRYF. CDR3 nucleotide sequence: TGTGCCAGCAGCTCCGGGACTAGCGGGATCGGAGAGACCCGGTACTTC. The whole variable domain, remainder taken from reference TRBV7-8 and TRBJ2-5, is GAGVSQSPRYKVAKRGQDVALRCDPISGHVSLFWYQQALGQGPEFLTYFQNEAQLDKSGLPSDRFFAERPEGSVSTLKIQRTQQEDSAVYLCASSSGTSGIGETRYFGPGTRLLVL.

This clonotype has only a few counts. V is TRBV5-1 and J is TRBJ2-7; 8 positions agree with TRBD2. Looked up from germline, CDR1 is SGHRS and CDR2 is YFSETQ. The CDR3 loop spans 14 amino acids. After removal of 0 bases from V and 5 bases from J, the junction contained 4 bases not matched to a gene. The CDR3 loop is CASSLGGGLDEQYF. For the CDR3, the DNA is TGCGCCAGCAGCTTGGGCGGGGGGTTGGACGAGCAGTACTTC.

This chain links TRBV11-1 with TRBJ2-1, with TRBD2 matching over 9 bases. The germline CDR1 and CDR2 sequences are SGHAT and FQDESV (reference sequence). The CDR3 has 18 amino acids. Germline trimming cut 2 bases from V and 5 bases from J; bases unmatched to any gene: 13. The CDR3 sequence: CASSLPPFLAGNHNEQFF. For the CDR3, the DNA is TGTGCCAGCAGCTTACCGCCTTTCCTAGCGGGAAACCACAATGAGCAGTTCTTC.

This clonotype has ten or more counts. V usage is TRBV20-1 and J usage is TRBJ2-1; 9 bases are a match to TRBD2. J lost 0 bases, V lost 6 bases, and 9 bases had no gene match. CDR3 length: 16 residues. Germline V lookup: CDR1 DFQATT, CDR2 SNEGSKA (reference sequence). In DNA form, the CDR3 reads TGCAGTGCCACCATAGCGGGAGTAGTCTCCTACAATGAGCAGTTCTTC. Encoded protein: CSATIAGVVSYNEQFF.

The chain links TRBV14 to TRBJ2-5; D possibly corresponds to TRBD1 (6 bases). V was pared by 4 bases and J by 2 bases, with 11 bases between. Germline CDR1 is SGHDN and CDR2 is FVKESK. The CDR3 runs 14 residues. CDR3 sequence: CASSPLGGQETQYF. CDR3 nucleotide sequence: TGTGCCAGCAGCCCACTAGGGGGTCAAGAGACCCAGTACTTC.

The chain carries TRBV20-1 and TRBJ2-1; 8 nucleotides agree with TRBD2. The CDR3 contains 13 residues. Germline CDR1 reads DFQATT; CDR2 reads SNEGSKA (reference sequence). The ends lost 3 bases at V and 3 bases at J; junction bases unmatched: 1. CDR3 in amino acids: CSASTSGYNEQFF. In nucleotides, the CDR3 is TGCAGTGCTAGCACTAGCGGCTACAATGAGCAGTTCTTC.

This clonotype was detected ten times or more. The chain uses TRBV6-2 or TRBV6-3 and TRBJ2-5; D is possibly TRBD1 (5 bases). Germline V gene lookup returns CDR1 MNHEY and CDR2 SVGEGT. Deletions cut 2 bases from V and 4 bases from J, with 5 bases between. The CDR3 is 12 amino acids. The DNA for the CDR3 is TGTGCCAGCAGTTACAGGGGAGAGACCCAGTACTTC. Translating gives CASSYRGETQYF.

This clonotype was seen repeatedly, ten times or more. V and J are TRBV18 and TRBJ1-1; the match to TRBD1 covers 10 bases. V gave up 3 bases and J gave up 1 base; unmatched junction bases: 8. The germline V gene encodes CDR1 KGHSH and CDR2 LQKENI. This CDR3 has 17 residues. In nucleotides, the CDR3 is TGTGCCAGCTCACCCCGGGGGACAGGGGCGGGGAACACTGAAGCTTTCTTT. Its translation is CASSPRGTGAGNTEAFF.

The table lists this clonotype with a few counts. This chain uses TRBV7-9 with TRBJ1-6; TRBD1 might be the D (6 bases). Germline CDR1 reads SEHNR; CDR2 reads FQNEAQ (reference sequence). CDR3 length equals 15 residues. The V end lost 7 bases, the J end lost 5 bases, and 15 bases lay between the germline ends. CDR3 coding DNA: TGTGCCAGCACCAAAGGGGGGTCGGATAATTCACCCCTCCACTTT. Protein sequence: CASTKGGSDNSPLHF.

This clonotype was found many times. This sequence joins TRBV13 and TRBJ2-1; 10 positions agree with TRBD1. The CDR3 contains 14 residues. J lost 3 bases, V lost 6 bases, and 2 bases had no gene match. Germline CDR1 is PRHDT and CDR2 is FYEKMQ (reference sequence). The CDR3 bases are TGTGCCAGCAGTGGGACAGGGGACTACAATGAGCAGTTCTTC. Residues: CASSGTGDYNEQFF.